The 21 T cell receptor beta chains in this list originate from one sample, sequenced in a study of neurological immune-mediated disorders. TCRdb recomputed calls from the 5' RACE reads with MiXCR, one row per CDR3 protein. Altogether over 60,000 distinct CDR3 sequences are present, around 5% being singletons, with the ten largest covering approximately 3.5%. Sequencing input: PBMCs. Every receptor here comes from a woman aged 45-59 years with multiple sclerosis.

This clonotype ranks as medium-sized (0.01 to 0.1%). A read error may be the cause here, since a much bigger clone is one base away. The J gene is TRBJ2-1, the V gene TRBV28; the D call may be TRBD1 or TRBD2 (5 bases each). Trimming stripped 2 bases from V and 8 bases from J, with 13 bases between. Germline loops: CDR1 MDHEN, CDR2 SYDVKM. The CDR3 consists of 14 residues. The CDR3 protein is CASSLNRGADEQFF. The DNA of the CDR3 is TGTGCCAGCAGTTTAAATAGAGGGGCCGATGAGCAGTTCTTC.

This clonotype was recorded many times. CDR3 coding DNA: TGTGCCAGCAGCCCACTAGCGGGGGGGCCGAGCACCGGGGAGCTGTTTTTT. This translates into CASSPLAGGPSTGELFF. This rearrangement joins TRBV7-2 to TRBJ2-2; TRBD2 aligns across 13 bases. CDR3 length: 17 amino acids. Germline V gene lookup returns CDR1 SGHTA and CDR2 FQGNSA. The ends lost 5 bases at V and 4 bases at J; junction bases unmatched: 7. The full variable domain, its missing parts supplied by reference TRBV7-2 and TRBJ2-2, is GAGVSQSPSNKVTEKGKDVELRCDPISGHTALYWYRQSLGQGLEFLIYFQGNSAPDKSGLPSDRFSAERTGGSVSTLTIQRTQQEDSAVYLCASSPLAGGPSTGELFFGEGSRLTVL.

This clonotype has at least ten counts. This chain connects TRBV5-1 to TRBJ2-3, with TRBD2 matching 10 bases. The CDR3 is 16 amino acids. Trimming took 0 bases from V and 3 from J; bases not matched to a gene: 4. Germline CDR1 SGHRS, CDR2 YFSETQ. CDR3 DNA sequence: TGCGCCAGCAGCTTGGAGTCTAGCGGGGGTACAGATACGCAGTATTTT. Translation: CASSLESSGGTDTQYF.

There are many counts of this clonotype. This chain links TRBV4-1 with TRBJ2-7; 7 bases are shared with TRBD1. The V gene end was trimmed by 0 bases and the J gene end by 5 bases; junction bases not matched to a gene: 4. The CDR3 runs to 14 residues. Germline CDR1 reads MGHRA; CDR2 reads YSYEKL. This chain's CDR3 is CASSQDRGWDEQYV. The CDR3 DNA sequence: TGCGCCAGCAGCCAAGACAGGGGGTGGGACGAGCAGTACGTC.

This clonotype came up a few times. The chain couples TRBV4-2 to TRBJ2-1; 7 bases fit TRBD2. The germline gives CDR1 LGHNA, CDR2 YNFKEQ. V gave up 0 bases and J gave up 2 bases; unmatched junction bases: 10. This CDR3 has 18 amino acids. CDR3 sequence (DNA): TGTGCCAGCAGCCAAGATCTCCTGACTAGCCATACCTACAATGAGCAGTTCTTC. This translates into CASSQDLLTSHTYNEQFF.

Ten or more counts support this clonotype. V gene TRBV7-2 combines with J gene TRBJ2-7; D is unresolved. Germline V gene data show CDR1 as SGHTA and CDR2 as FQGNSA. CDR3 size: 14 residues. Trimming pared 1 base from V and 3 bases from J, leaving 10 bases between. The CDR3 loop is CASSLVPMVYEQYF. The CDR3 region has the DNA TGTGCCAGCAGCTTAGTCCCGATGGTCTACGAGCAGTACTTC.

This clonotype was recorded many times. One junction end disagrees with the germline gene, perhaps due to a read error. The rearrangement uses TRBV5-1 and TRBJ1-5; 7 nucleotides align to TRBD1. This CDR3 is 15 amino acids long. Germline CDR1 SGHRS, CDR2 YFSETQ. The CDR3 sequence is CASSLEGGENQPQNF. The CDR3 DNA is TGCGCCAGCAGCTTGGAAGGGGGCGAGAATCAGCCCCAGAATTTT. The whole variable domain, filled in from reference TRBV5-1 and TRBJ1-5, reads KAGVTQTPRYLIKTRGQQVTLSCSPISGHRSVSWYQQTPGQGLQFLFEYFSETQRNKGNFPGRFSGRQFSNSRSEMNVSTLELGDSALYLCASSLEGGENQPQNFGDGTRLSIL.

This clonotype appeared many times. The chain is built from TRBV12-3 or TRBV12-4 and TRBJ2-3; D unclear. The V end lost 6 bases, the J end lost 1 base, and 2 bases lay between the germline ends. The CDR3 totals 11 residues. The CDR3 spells CASSRTDTQYF. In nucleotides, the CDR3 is TGTGCCAGCAGCCGCACAGATACGCAGTATTTT.

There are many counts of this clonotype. Written as DNA, the CDR3 is TGTGCCAGCAGCTCCCGGGAAGGGATCGGGACCGGGGAGCTGTTTTTT. Translating gives CASSSREGIGTGELFF. The J gene is TRBJ2-2, the V gene TRBV9; weak D call: TRBD2 (5 bases). The V gene's germline CDR1 is SGDLS and CDR2 YYNGEE. V lost 4 bases to trimming and J lost 5 bases, with 18 bases between them. There are 16 residues in the CDR3.

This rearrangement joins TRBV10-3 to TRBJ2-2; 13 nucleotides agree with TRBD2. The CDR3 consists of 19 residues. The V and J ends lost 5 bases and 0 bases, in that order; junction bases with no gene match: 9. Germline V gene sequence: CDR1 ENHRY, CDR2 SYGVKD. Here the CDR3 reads CAISRRRLAGGSNTGELFF. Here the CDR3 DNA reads TGTGCCATCAGTCGGCGAAGACTAGCGGGGGGATCGAACACCGGGGAGCTGTTTTTT.

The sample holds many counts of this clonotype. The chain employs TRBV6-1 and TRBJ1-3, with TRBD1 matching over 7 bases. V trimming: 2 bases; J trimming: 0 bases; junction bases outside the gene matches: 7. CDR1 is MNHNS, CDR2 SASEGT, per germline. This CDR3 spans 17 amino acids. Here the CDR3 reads CASSELGGSRSGNTIYF. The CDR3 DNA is TGTGCCAGCAGTGAATTAGGGGGCAGCCGCTCTGGAAACACCATATATTTT.

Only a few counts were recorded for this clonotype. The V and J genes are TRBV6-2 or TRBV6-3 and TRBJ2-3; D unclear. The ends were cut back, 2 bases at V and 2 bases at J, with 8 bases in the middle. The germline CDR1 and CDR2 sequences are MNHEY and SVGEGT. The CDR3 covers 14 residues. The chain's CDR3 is CASSYGRNTDTQYF. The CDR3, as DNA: TGTGCCAGCAGTTACGGGCGGAACACAGATACGCAGTATTTT.

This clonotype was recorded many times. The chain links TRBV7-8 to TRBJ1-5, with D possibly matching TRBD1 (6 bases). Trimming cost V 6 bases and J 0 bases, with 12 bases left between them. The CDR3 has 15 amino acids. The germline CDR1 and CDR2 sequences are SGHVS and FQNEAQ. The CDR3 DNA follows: TGTGCCAGCAGACCCGACAGGTTTAGCAATCAGCCCCAGCATTTT. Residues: CASRPDRFSNQPQHF.

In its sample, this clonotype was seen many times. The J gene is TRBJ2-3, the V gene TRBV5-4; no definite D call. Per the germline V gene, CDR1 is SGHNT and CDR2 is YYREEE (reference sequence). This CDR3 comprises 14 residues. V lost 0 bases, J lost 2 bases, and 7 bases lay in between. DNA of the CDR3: TGTGCCAGCAGCTTGGCCGAACTCACAGATACGCAGTATTTT. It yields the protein CASSLAELTDTQYF.

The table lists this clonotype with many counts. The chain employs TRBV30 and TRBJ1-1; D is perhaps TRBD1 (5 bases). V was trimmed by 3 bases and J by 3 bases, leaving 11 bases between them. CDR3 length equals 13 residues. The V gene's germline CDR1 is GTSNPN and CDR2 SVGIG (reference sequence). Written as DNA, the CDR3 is TGTGCCTGGAGGCGGGGGAGGGACACTGAAGCTTTCTTT. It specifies CAWRRGRDTEAFF.

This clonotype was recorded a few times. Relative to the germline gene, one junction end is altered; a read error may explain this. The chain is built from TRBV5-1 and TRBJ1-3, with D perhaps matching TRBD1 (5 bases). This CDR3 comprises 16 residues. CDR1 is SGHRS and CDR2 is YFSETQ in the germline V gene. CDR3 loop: CASSFRGLLSGNTIYF. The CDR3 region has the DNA TGCGCCAGCAGCTTTCGGGGCCTACTTTCTGGAAACACCATATACTTT.

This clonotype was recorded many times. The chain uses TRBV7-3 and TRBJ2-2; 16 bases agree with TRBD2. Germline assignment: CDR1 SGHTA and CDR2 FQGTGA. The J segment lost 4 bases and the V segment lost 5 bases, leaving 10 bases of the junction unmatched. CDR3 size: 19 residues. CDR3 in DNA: TGTGCCAGCAGCACACAGGGACTAGCGGGGGGGCCGGGCACCGGGGAGCTGTTTTTT. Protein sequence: CASSTQGLAGGPGTGELFF.

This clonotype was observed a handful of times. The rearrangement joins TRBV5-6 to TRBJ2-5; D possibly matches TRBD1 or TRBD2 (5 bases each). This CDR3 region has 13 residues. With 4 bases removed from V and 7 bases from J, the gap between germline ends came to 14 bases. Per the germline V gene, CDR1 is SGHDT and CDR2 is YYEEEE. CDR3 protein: CASSPTDSGTQYF. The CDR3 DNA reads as TGTGCCAGCAGCCCGACAGACAGCGGGACCCAGTACTTC.

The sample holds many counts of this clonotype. CDR3 amino acids: CASSRGRETQYF. DNA for the CDR3: TGTGCCAGCAGCCGGGGCCGGGAGACCCAGTACTTC. The chain links TRBV11-2 to TRBJ2-5; D may be TRBD1 or TRBD2 (5 bases each). Germline V gives CDR1 SGHAT, CDR2 FQNNGV. The CDR3 sequence is 12 residues long. V gave up 5 bases and J gave up 5 bases, with 9 bases separating them.

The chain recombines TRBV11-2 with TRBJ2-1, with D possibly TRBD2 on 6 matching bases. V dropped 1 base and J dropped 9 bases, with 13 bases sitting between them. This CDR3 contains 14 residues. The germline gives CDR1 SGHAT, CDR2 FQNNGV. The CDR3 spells CASSLGDSWSEQFF. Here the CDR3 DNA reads TGTGCCAGCAGCTTAGGGGACTCGTGGTCTGAGCAGTTCTTC. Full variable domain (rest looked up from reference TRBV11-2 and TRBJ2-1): EAGVAQSPRYKIIEKRQSVAFWCNPISGHATLYWYQQILGQGPKLLIQFQNNGVVDDSQLPKDRFSAERLKGVDSTLKIQPAKLEDSAVYLCASSLGDSWSEQFFGPGTRLTVL.

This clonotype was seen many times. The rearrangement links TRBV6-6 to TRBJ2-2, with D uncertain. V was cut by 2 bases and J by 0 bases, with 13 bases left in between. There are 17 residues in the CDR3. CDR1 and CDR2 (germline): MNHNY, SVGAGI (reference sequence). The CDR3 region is CASSYPPTGTNTGELFF. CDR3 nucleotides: TGTGCCAGCAGTTACCCCCCGACGGGTACGAACACCGGGGAGCTGTTTTTT.